One TCR beta chain is described in this entry. The entry originates in a study of OX40 agonist ivuxolimab in advanced cancers. Study-wide background: In three patients, partial responses were observed, one with hepatocellular carcinoma and two with cutaneous melanoma.

Using immunoSEQ multiplex PCR, the repertoire was profiled, and TCRdb retains in-frame clones only, with some absent. The table has about 58,000 clones, around 79% seen once. This CDR3 has 13 residues. The V segment lost 5 bases and the J segment 0 bases; nucleotides outside the gene matches: 3. Germline V lookup: CDR1 GTSNPN, CDR2 SVGIG (reference sequence). This clonotype was obtained from an adult with an advanced solid tumor such as melanoma, head and neck, liver or kidney cancer. Sequenced here: CD4+ or CD8+ T cells sorted from blood, sampled in a trial of the OX40 agonist ivuxolimab. The rearrangement uses TRBV30 and TRBJ2-7, with TRBD1 matching 8 bases. CDR3 nucleotide sequence: TGTGCCTGGGGGGACAGGAGCTCCTACGAGCAGTACTTC. Its translation is CAWGDRSSYEQYF. Full variable domain (outside the CDR3, taken from reference TRBV30 and TRBJ2-7): SQTIHQWPATLVQPVGSPLSLECTVEGTSNPNLYWYRQAAGRGLQLLFYSVGIGQISSEVPQNLSASRPQDRQFILSSKKLLLSDSGFYLCAWGDRSSYEQYFGPGTRLTVT.